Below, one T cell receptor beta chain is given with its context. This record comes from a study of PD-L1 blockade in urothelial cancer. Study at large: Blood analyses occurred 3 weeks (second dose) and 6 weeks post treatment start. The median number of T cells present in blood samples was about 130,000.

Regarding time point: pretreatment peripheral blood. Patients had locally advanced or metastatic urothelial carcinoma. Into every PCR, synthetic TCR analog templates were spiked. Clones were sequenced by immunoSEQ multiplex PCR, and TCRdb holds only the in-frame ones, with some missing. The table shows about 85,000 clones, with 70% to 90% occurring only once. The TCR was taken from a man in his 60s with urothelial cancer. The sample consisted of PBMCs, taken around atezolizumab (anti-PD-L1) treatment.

The CDR3 reads CASSSSGNTGELFF. The CDR3 DNA reads as TGTGCCAGCAGTTCCTCAGGAAACACCGGGGAGCTGTTTTTT. The V gene is TRBV27, the J gene TRBJ2-2; D gene uncertain. Germline CDR1 is MNHEY and CDR2 is SMNVEV (reference sequence). V lost 4 bases, J lost 2 bases, and 8 bases lay in between. The CDR3 covers 14 residues.